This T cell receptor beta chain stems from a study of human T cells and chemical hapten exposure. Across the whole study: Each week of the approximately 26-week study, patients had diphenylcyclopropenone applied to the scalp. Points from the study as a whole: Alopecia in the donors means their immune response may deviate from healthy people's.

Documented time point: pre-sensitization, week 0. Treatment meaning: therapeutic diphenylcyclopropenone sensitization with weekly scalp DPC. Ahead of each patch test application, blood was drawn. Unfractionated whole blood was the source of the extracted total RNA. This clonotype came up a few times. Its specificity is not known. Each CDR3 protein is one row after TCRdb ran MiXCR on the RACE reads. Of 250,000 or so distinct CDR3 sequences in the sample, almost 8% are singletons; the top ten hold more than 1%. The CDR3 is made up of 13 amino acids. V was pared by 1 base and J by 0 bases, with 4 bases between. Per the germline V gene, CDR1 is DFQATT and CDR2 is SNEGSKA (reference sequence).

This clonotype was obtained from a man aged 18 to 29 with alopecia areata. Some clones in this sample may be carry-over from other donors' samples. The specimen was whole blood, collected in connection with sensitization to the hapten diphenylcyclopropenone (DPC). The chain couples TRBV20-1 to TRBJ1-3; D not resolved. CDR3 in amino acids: CSARGYSGNTIYF. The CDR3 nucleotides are TGCAGTGCTAGAGGGTACTCTGGAAACACCATATATTTT.